Here is one T cell receptor (beta chain) with its context. Its target is not known. The CDR3 covers 16 residues. Trimming cost V 3 bases and J 1 base, with 14 bases left between them. Germline V lookup: CDR1 SGHDT, CDR2 YYEEEE. The entry originates in a study of OX40 agonist ivuxolimab in advanced cancers. Study-level findings and limits: Relative to CD4+ cells, CD8+ T cells on average had more expanded clones. No antigen was identified for the clonally expanded peripheral T cells. Individuals who were partial responders at 0.1-3.0 mg/kg had clonal expansion that ranked among the lowest.

Profiling relied on immunoSEQ multiplex PCR, and the TCRdb table lists in-frame clones only, not all of them. This sample has some 41,000 clones; around 90% occur once, and the top ten carry 19%. This rearrangement joins TRBV5-6 to TRBJ2-1; maybe TRBD1 (6 bases). The clonotype was recovered from an adult with an advanced solid tumor such as melanoma, head and neck, liver or kidney cancer. The source was CD4+ or CD8+ T cells sorted from blood, collected in a trial of the OX40 agonist ivuxolimab. CDR3 protein: CASSWGPGSSYNEQFF. CDR3 DNA: TGTGCCAGCAGCTGGGGGCCGGGGAGTTCCTACAATGAGCAGTTCTTC.